The rows below give T cell receptor beta chains drawn from one sample of a study of blood T cell repertoires in COVID-19. Assay: immunoSEQ multiplex PCR; the TCRdb copy retains only in-frame clones and omits some. The sample includes about 56,000 clones, roughly four fifths of them seen just once. The sequenced material came from peripheral blood. Receptor source: a woman of 80 years or more with acute or convalescent COVID-19. Each CDR3 is given with its conserved first and last residue. Each record gives: J gene, D gene, clone size, V gene, CDR3 protein, CDR3 DNA. D genes are given only for firm matches. Not all rows give a size; the values are once, few, many and, for expanded clones, a class.

j_call: TRBJ1-2
d_call: -
clone_size: -
v_call: TRBV4-1
cdr3_aa: CASSQDPAGNYGYTF
cdr3_nt: TGCGCCAGCAGCCAAGATCCGGCAGGGAACTATGGCTACACCTTC

j_call: TRBJ1-3
d_call: -
clone_size: -
v_call: TRBV27
cdr3_aa: CASRTGGSGNTIYF
cdr3_nt: TGTGCCAGCAGAACCGGGGGCTCTGGAAACACCATATATTTT

j_call: TRBJ2-1
d_call: TRBD2
clone_size: -
v_call: TRBV7-8
cdr3_aa: CASGLAGGSEQFF
cdr3_nt: TGTGCCAGCGGGCTAGCGGGAGGATCCGAGCAGTTCTTC

j_call: TRBJ2-7
d_call: TRBD2
clone_size: -
v_call: TRBV27
cdr3_aa: CASSFRGGRPQQPYEQYF
cdr3_nt: TGTGCCAGCAGTTTTCGCGGCGGGAGGCCCCAACAACCTTACGAGCAGTACTTC

j_call: TRBJ1-1
d_call: -
clone_size: -
v_call: TRBV6-6
cdr3_aa: CASSTRENTEAFF
cdr3_nt: TGTGCCAGCAGTACCAGGGAGAACACTGAAGCTTTCTTT

j_call: TRBJ2-5
d_call: -
clone_size: few
v_call: TRBV19
cdr3_aa: CASSGGVEETQYF
cdr3_nt: TGTGCCAGTAGCGGAGGGGTGGAAGAGACCCAGTACTTC

j_call: TRBJ2-3
d_call: TRBD2
clone_size: -
v_call: TRBV5-6
cdr3_aa: CASSIAGTTDTQYF
cdr3_nt: TGTGCCAGCAGCATAGCGGGAACCACAGATACGCAGTATTTT

j_call: TRBJ1-2
d_call: -
clone_size: -
v_call: TRBV3-1/TRBV3-2
cdr3_aa: CASSQGGLTGYTF
cdr3_nt: TGTGCCAGCAGCCAAGGTGGACTGACAGGCTACACCTTC

j_call: TRBJ1-1
d_call: -
clone_size: -
v_call: TRBV9
cdr3_aa: CASSKQVSTANTEAFF
cdr3_nt: TGTGCCAGCAGCAAACAGGTTTCAACGGCGAACACTGAAGCTTTCTTT

j_call: TRBJ1-1
d_call: -
clone_size: once
v_call: TRBV10-2
cdr3_aa: CASAPQGNTEAFF
cdr3_nt: TGCGCCAGCGCACCTCAGGGGAACACTGAAGCTTTCTTT

j_call: TRBJ2-7
d_call: TRBD1
clone_size: -
v_call: TRBV19
cdr3_aa: CASSIGQGSYEQYF
cdr3_nt: TGTGCCAGTAGTATTGGACAGGGATCCTACGAGCAGTACTTC

j_call: TRBJ2-1
d_call: -
clone_size: -
v_call: TRBV21-1
cdr3_aa: CASRRVVAGEASEQFF
cdr3_nt: TGTGCCAGCAGAAGAGTCGTAGCGGGAGAGGCCAGTGAGCAGTTCTTC

j_call: TRBJ2-3
d_call: -
clone_size: -
v_call: TRBV3-1/TRBV3-2
cdr3_aa: CASSLNWDTQYF
cdr3_nt: TGTGCCAGCAGCCTAAACTGGGATACGCAGTATTTT

j_call: TRBJ1-1
d_call: TRBD1
clone_size: -
v_call: TRBV27
cdr3_aa: CASSGQGTTEAFF
cdr3_nt: TGTGCCAGCAGCGGACAGGGTACCACTGAAGCTTTCTTT

j_call: TRBJ2-1
d_call: TRBD2
clone_size: -
v_call: TRBV5-5
cdr3_aa: CASTLAGAGEQFF
cdr3_nt: TGTGCCAGCACCTTAGCGGGAGCGGGCGAGCAGTTCTTC

j_call: TRBJ2-5
d_call: TRBD2
clone_size: few
v_call: TRBV18
cdr3_aa: CASSPLTGGYQETQYF
cdr3_nt: TGTGCCAGCTCACCACTCACGGGAGGATACCAAGAGACCCAGTACTTC

j_call: TRBJ2-5
d_call: TRBD1
clone_size: -
v_call: TRBV6-1
cdr3_aa: CASSDNDREETQYF
cdr3_nt: TGTGCCAGCAGTGATAATGACAGGGAAGAGACCCAGTACTTC

j_call: TRBJ2-7
d_call: -
clone_size: -
v_call: TRBV9
cdr3_aa: CASTLTTGPPTWEQYF
cdr3_nt: TGTGCCAGCACTCTTACCACGGGTCCCCCCACCTGGGAGCAGTACTTC

j_call: TRBJ1-4
d_call: -
clone_size: -
v_call: TRBV5-1
cdr3_aa: CASSLGVAENEKLFF
cdr3_nt: TGCGCCAGCAGCTTGGGTGTGGCGGAAAATGAAAAACTGTTTTTT

j_call: TRBJ2-2
d_call: TRBD2
clone_size: -
v_call: TRBV10-1
cdr3_aa: CASSESQLAGITGELFF
cdr3_nt: TGCGCCAGCAGTGAGTCTCAACTAGCGGGGATCACCGGGGAGCTGTTTTTT

j_call: TRBJ2-7
d_call: TRBD2
clone_size: -
v_call: TRBV11-2
cdr3_aa: CASSLEASGRYEQYF
cdr3_nt: TGTGCCAGCAGCTTAGAGGCTAGCGGGAGGTACGAGCAGTACTTC

j_call: TRBJ2-7
d_call: TRBD1
clone_size: -
v_call: TRBV4-1
cdr3_aa: CASSQTGTGGYEQYF
cdr3_nt: TGCGCCAGCAGCCAAACCGGGACAGGGGGTTACGAGCAGTACTTC

j_call: TRBJ2-3
d_call: TRBD1
clone_size: -
v_call: TRBV14
cdr3_aa: CASSQTSPGQTVPDTQYF
cdr3_nt: TGTGCCAGCAGCCAAACCAGCCCGGGACAGACGGTTCCAGATACGCAGTATTTT

j_call: TRBJ2-5
d_call: TRBD2
clone_size: once
v_call: TRBV7-8
cdr3_aa: CASSLDGQRGSRETQYF
cdr3_nt: TGTGCCAGCAGCTTAGATGGCCAGCGGGGGAGTCGTGAGACCCAGTACTTC

j_call: TRBJ2-1
d_call: TRBD1
clone_size: few
v_call: TRBV19
cdr3_aa: CASSAQGAGPTNEQFF
cdr3_nt: TGTGCCAGTAGCGCCCAGGGGGCCGGCCCGACGAATGAGCAGTTCTTC

j_call: TRBJ2-1
d_call: TRBD2
clone_size: -
v_call: TRBV5-1
cdr3_aa: CASTLAGGNEQFF
cdr3_nt: TGCGCCAGCACCCTAGCGGGAGGGAATGAGCAGTTCTTC

j_call: TRBJ2-2
d_call: -
clone_size: -
v_call: TRBV21-1
cdr3_aa: CASSKAAGGELFF
cdr3_nt: TGTGCCAGCAGCAAAGCGGCAGGGGGGGAGCTGTTTTTT

j_call: TRBJ2-7
d_call: TRBD2
clone_size: -
v_call: TRBV7-6
cdr3_aa: CASSSGGSREQYF
cdr3_nt: TGTGCCAGCAGCTCCGGGGGGTCGAGGGAGCAGTACTTC

j_call: TRBJ1-3
d_call: -
clone_size: -
v_call: TRBV6-5
cdr3_aa: CASSYSFRVTGNTIYF
cdr3_nt: TGTGCCAGCAGTTACTCGTTCAGGGTCACTGGAAACACCATATATTTT

j_call: TRBJ2-3
d_call: TRBD1
clone_size: -
v_call: TRBV28
cdr3_aa: CASSSRQGTGWDTQYF
cdr3_nt: TGTGCCAGCAGTTCCCGGCAGGGGACAGGGTGGGATACGCAGTATTTT

j_call: TRBJ2-7
d_call: TRBD1
clone_size: -
v_call: TRBV5-6
cdr3_aa: CASSLAGQIFYEQYF
cdr3_nt: TGTGCCAGCAGCTTGGCGGGACAGATTTTCTACGAGCAGTACTTC

j_call: TRBJ2-3
d_call: -
clone_size: -
v_call: TRBV9
cdr3_aa: CASSYSTGQSTDTQYF
cdr3_nt: TGTGCCAGCAGCTATAGTACAGGGCAGTCCACAGATACGCAGTATTTT

j_call: TRBJ2-6
d_call: TRBD1
clone_size: -
v_call: TRBV19
cdr3_aa: CASSNAGGQRANVLTF
cdr3_nt: TGTGCCAGTAGTAACGCAGGGGGCCAAAGGGCCAACGTCCTGACTTTC

j_call: TRBJ2-1
d_call: -
clone_size: -
v_call: TRBV5-1
cdr3_aa: CASSQDREGEQFF
cdr3_nt: TGCGCCAGCAGTCAGGACAGGGAGGGTGAGCAGTTCTTC

j_call: TRBJ2-7
d_call: -
clone_size: -
v_call: TRBV28
cdr3_aa: CASNAAGADTYEQYF
cdr3_nt: TGTGCCAGCAACGCGGCGGGGGCCGACACCTACGAGCAGTACTTC

j_call: TRBJ2-3
d_call: -
clone_size: -
v_call: TRBV5-4
cdr3_aa: CASSSRSLPDTQYF
cdr3_nt: TGTGCCAGCAGCTCCCGATCGCTACCAGATACGCAGTATTTT

j_call: TRBJ1-1
d_call: -
clone_size: -
v_call: TRBV3-1/TRBV3-2
cdr3_aa: CASSQSQGTEAFF
cdr3_nt: TGTGCCAGCAGCCAAAGCCAGGGCACTGAAGCTTTCTTT